This T cell receptor beta chain was sequenced in a study of CD8+ T cells in alopecia areata. RNA extraction was followed by reverse transcription into cDNA, which acted as the sequencing template. The table came from immunoSEQ multiplex PCR; TCRdb's copy has only in-frame clones and leaves some out. This sample has 110,000 to 150,000 clones, with roughly 58% found just once. CDR1 is KGHSH and CDR2 is LQKENI in the germline V gene. Trimming cost V 0 bases and J 0 bases, with 3 bases left between them. This CDR3 is 13 amino acids long. The source is a human donor in good health. This chain connects TRBV18 to TRBJ2-7; no clear D. Sequenced: CD8+ T cells sorted from blood. The CDR3 bases are TGTGCCAGCTCACCACCCAGCTCCTACGAGCAGTACTTC. Translating gives CASSPPSSYEQYF.